Listed here is a single T cell receptor (beta chain). Its antigen is not identified. The record originates from a study of beta chain features in type 1 diabetes. Broader study findings: More deletions and fewer insertions at VDJ junctions were seen in type 1 diabetes patients. The naive, central memory and Treg TCRB repertoires of patients appeared to be more similar to one another than those of healthy donors. Type 1 diabetes patients had moderately but significantly shorter TCRB CDR3s in all four CD4+ subsets. Cells that show high TCR expression could be over-represented by cDNA sequencing.

V trimming: 2 bases; J trimming: 0 bases; junction bases outside the gene matches: 10. The CDR3 is 18 amino acids. Germline V CDR1 and CDR2: SGHVS, FNYEAQ. What was sequenced were expressed TCRB transcripts, since all of the isolated RNA had been reverse transcribed. Assay used: immunoSEQ multiplex PCR; TCRdb lists only in-frame clones, some missing. The table has about 350,000 clones, 15% to 20% seen once. Sequenced sample: naive CD4+ T cells from blood. This clonotype originated in a woman younger than 35 in good health. This sequence joins TRBV7-6 and TRBJ2-3; 8 bases align to TRBD2. CDR3 sequence (DNA): TGTGCCAGCAGCTTATTGGCGGGAGGACCCTCTAGCACAGATACGCAGTATTTT. Translated: CASSLLAGGPSSTDTQYF. The variable domain in full, with the rest retrieved from reference TRBV7-6 and TRBJ2-3, is GAGVSQSPRYKVTKRGQDVALRCDPISGHVSLYWYRQALGQGPEFLTYFNYEAQQDKSGLPNDRFSAERPEGSISTLTIQRTEQRDSAMYRCASSLLAGGPSSTDTQYFGPGTRLTVL.